A selection of T cell receptor beta chains follows, all from one sample in a study of shared clonotypes between healthy human individuals. Method: immunoSEQ multiplex PCR; TCRdb's copy keeps in-frame clones and lacks some. The data show nearly 1,000,000 clones, with approximately 80% seen just once and over 1.3% held by the top ten. The sequencing sample was made of memory CD4+ T cells sorted from blood. The receptors were gathered from a man between 18 and 35 years old in good health. Both conserved end residues are part of each CDR3. D genes are given only for firm matches. Size values are once, few and many counts, or a class for expanded clones, and some rows have none.

v_call: TRBV7-8
clone_size: NA
d_call: NA
j_call: TRBJ1-2
cdr3_aa: CASSSIIRGSGSDYGYTF
cdr3_nt: TGTGCCAGCAGCTCGATTATCAGGGGTTCTGGTTCGGACTATGGCTACACCTTC

v_call: TRBV18
clone_size: NA
d_call: TRBD2
j_call: TRBJ2-3
cdr3_aa: CASSPGLAPRRTDTQYF
cdr3_nt: TGTGCCAGCTCACCCGGACTAGCCCCTCGCCGCACAGATACGCAGTATTTT

v_call: TRBV10-3
clone_size: once
d_call: TRBD2
j_call: TRBJ2-7
cdr3_aa: CAISSSGTSYEQYF
cdr3_nt: TGTGCCATCAGTTCTAGCGGGACCTCCTACGAGCAGTACTTC

v_call: TRBV4-1
clone_size: NA
d_call: NA
j_call: TRBJ2-7
cdr3_aa: CASSQDLALAYEQYF
cdr3_nt: TGCGCCAGCAGCCAAGATCTGGCCTTGGCCTACGAGCAGTACTTC

v_call: TRBV7-8
clone_size: NA
d_call: TRBD2
j_call: TRBJ2-1
cdr3_aa: CASSSLAGGDGEQFF
cdr3_nt: TGTGCCAGCAGCTCCCTAGCGGGGGGGGACGGTGAGCAGTTCTTC

v_call: TRBV10-3
clone_size: NA
d_call: NA
j_call: TRBJ1-2
cdr3_aa: CAISEALELGGYTF
cdr3_nt: TGTGCCATCAGTGAAGCTCTGGAGCTGGGGGGCTACACCTTC

v_call: TRBV30
clone_size: NA
d_call: NA
j_call: TRBJ1-2
cdr3_aa: CAWKGRGGYTF
cdr3_nt: TGTGCCTGGAAAGGGAGGGGTGGCTACACCTTC

v_call: TRBV7-7
clone_size: NA
d_call: NA
j_call: TRBJ2-1
cdr3_aa: CASSLNGGLGEQFF
cdr3_nt: TGTGCTAGCAGCTTAAATGGGGGGCTTGGTGAGCAGTTCTTC

v_call: TRBV28
clone_size: once
d_call: TRBD1
j_call: TRBJ1-4
cdr3_aa: CASRTGGAGEKLFF
cdr3_nt: TGTGCCAGCAGGACAGGGGGCGCGGGTGAAAAACTGTTTTTT

v_call: TRBV27
clone_size: NA
d_call: NA
j_call: TRBJ2-5
cdr3_aa: CASSPLWGPQETQYF
cdr3_nt: TGTGCCAGCAGTCCGCTATGGGGACCTCAAGAGACCCAGTACTTC

v_call: TRBV11-2
clone_size: few
d_call: NA
j_call: TRBJ2-1
cdr3_aa: CASSLLPGSSYNEQFF
cdr3_nt: TGTGCCAGCAGCCTCCTCCCCGGAAGCTCCTACAATGAGCAGTTCTTC

v_call: TRBV5-1
clone_size: NA
d_call: TRBD1
j_call: TRBJ1-1
cdr3_aa: CASSPDRGRNTEAFF
cdr3_nt: TGCGCCAGCAGCCCGGACAGGGGGAGGAACACTGAAGCTTTCTTT

v_call: TRBV28
clone_size: NA
d_call: NA
j_call: TRBJ2-3
cdr3_aa: CASKDSTDTQYF
cdr3_nt: TGTGCCAGCAAAGATAGTACAGATACGCAGTATTTT

v_call: TRBV19
clone_size: NA
d_call: NA
j_call: TRBJ2-5
cdr3_aa: CASSIGTSKETQYF
cdr3_nt: TGTGCCAGTAGTATAGGCACCAGCAAAGAGACCCAGTACTTC

v_call: TRBV27
clone_size: once
d_call: NA
j_call: TRBJ1-1
cdr3_aa: CASSLGGVGTEAFF
cdr3_nt: TGTGCCAGCAGCCTGGGGGGGGTTGGCACTGAAGCTTTCTTT

v_call: TRBV28
clone_size: once
d_call: NA
j_call: TRBJ2-1
cdr3_aa: CASSLPGLGGPEQFF
cdr3_nt: TGTGCCAGCAGTTTGCCCGGACTAGGGGGGCCTGAGCAGTTCTTC

v_call: TRBV21-1
clone_size: NA
d_call: NA
j_call: TRBJ2-7
cdr3_aa: CASSKKQNLPYEQYF
cdr3_nt: TGTGCCAGCAGCAAGAAACAAAATCTACCCTACGAGCAGTACTTC

v_call: TRBV5-1
clone_size: NA
d_call: NA
j_call: TRBJ2-3
cdr3_aa: CASSSQKSTDTQYF
cdr3_nt: TGCGCCAGCAGCTCTCAGAAAAGCACAGATACGCAGTATTTT

v_call: TRBV5-1
clone_size: NA
d_call: TRBD2
j_call: TRBJ2-3
cdr3_aa: CASSSGTSGGAVDTQYF
cdr3_nt: TGCGCCAGCAGCTCCGGGACTAGCGGGGGGGCCGTAGATACGCAGTATTTT

v_call: TRBV5-1
clone_size: few
d_call: NA
j_call: TRBJ2-2
cdr3_aa: CATSSRNTGELFF
cdr3_nt: TGCGCCACCTCTTCCCGGAACACCGGGGAGCTGTTTTTT

v_call: TRBV4-1
clone_size: NA
d_call: TRBD1
j_call: TRBJ1-6
cdr3_aa: CASSQGRDSPSSYNSPLHF
cdr3_nt: TGCGCCAGCAGCCAAGGGAGGGACAGTCCGAGCTCCTATAATTCACCCCTCCACTTT

v_call: TRBV7-8
clone_size: NA
d_call: TRBD2
j_call: TRBJ2-1
cdr3_aa: CASSLVTSGTRVAFF
cdr3_nt: TGTGCCAGCAGCTTAGTGACTAGCGGGACGAGGGTGGCGTTCTTC

v_call: TRBV19
clone_size: NA
d_call: TRBD2
j_call: TRBJ2-1
cdr3_aa: CASSISGTRAHEQFF
cdr3_nt: TGTGCCAGTAGTATATCCGGGACTAGGGCGCATGAGCAGTTCTTC

v_call: TRBV2
clone_size: once
d_call: NA
j_call: TRBJ1-5
cdr3_aa: CASSVYSNQPQHF
cdr3_nt: TGTGCCAGCAGTGTATATAGCAATCAGCCCCAGCATTTT

v_call: TRBV13
clone_size: NA
d_call: NA
j_call: TRBJ1-6
cdr3_aa: CASSADTSPLHF
cdr3_nt: TGTGCCAGCAGCGCCGACACCTCACCCCTCCACTTT

v_call: TRBV2
clone_size: NA
d_call: NA
j_call: TRBJ2-7
cdr3_aa: CASTGLVNYEQYF
cdr3_nt: TGTGCCAGCACCGGTCTGGTAAACTACGAGCAGTACTTC

v_call: TRBV10-3
clone_size: NA
d_call: NA
j_call: TRBJ1-1
cdr3_aa: CAISESATNTEAFF
cdr3_nt: TGTGCCATCAGTGAGTCTGCCACGAACACTGAAGCTTTCTTT

v_call: TRBV5-1
clone_size: NA
d_call: NA
j_call: TRBJ1-2
cdr3_aa: CASSLARAENYGYTF
cdr3_nt: TGCGCCAGCAGCTTGGCCAGGGCCGAGAACTATGGCTACACCTTC

v_call: TRBV7-9
clone_size: NA
d_call: TRBD2
j_call: TRBJ2-3
cdr3_aa: CASSLRLADTDTQYF
cdr3_nt: TGTGCCAGCAGCTTGAGACTAGCGGACACAGATACGCAGTATTTT

v_call: TRBV5-1
clone_size: NA
d_call: NA
j_call: TRBJ1-4
cdr3_aa: CASSASGTPNEKLFF
cdr3_nt: TGCGCCAGCAGCGCCTCCGGGACCCCTAATGAAAAACTGTTTTTT

v_call: TRBV11-2
clone_size: NA
d_call: NA
j_call: TRBJ2-2
cdr3_aa: CASSPGRGTGELFF
cdr3_nt: TGTGCCAGCAGCCCTGGCCGGGGCACCGGGGAGCTGTTTTTT

v_call: TRBV7-9
clone_size: NA
d_call: TRBD2
j_call: TRBJ2-5
cdr3_aa: CASSYRPAGGLGETQYF
cdr3_nt: TGTGCCAGCAGCTACCGCCCGGCGGGGGGGCTGGGAGAGACCCAGTACTTC

v_call: TRBV7-2
clone_size: NA
d_call: NA
j_call: TRBJ2-7
cdr3_aa: CASSLAGQPFSYEQYF
cdr3_nt: TGTGCCAGCAGCTTAGCCGGACAGCCGTTCTCCTACGAGCAGTACTTC

v_call: TRBV15
clone_size: once
d_call: NA
j_call: TRBJ1-6
cdr3_aa: CATSRDRSKGDSPLHF
cdr3_nt: TGTGCCACCAGCAGAGATCGGTCCAAGGGAGATTCACCCCTCCACTTT

v_call: TRBV25-1
clone_size: NA
d_call: NA
j_call: TRBJ1-5
cdr3_aa: CASSETGNNQPQHF
cdr3_nt: TGTGCCAGCAGTGAAACAGGGAACAATCAGCCCCAGCATTTT

v_call: TRBV5-1
clone_size: NA
d_call: NA
j_call: TRBJ1-4
cdr3_aa: CASRAGVANEKLFF
cdr3_nt: TGCGCCAGCAGAGCGGGGGTAGCTAATGAAAAACTGTTTTTT

v_call: TRBV11-2
clone_size: NA
d_call: TRBD1
j_call: TRBJ2-7
cdr3_aa: CASSQTGGREQYF
cdr3_nt: TGTGCCAGCAGCCAGACAGGGGGTCGGGAGCAGTACTTC

v_call: TRBV10-3
clone_size: NA
d_call: TRBD1
j_call: TRBJ2-1
cdr3_aa: CAITPGQLLNEQFF
cdr3_nt: TGTGCCATCACTCCGGGACAGCTACTCAATGAGCAGTTCTTC

v_call: TRBV2
clone_size: few
d_call: NA
j_call: TRBJ2-7
cdr3_aa: CASSILTYEQYF
cdr3_nt: TGTGCCAGCAGTATACTTACCTACGAGCAGTACTTC

v_call: TRBV15
clone_size: NA
d_call: NA
j_call: TRBJ1-1
cdr3_aa: CATSREGVGAFF
cdr3_nt: TGTGCCACCAGCAGAGAAGGAGTTGGGGCTTTCTTT

v_call: TRBV7-9
clone_size: NA
d_call: NA
j_call: TRBJ1-2
cdr3_aa: CASSFPGRGYTF
cdr3_nt: TGTGCCAGCAGCTTCCCCGGCCGGGGCTACACCTTC

v_call: TRBV11-2
clone_size: NA
d_call: NA
j_call: TRBJ2-7
cdr3_aa: CASSRLGGVQGEQYF
cdr3_nt: TGTGCCAGCAGCCGGTTGGGCGGAGTTCAGGGGGAGCAGTACTTC

v_call: TRBV15
clone_size: NA
d_call: NA
j_call: TRBJ2-7
cdr3_aa: CATRGYLSDYEQYF
cdr3_nt: TGTGCCACCAGGGGTTATTTAAGCGACTACGAGCAGTACTTC

v_call: TRBV28
clone_size: NA
d_call: NA
j_call: TRBJ2-3
cdr3_aa: CASSSTGLAEDTQYF
cdr3_nt: TGTGCCAGCAGTTCGACAGGTCTTGCGGAAGATACGCAGTATTTT

v_call: TRBV10-1
clone_size: NA
d_call: NA
j_call: TRBJ2-5
cdr3_aa: CASSDNSQETQYF
cdr3_nt: TGCGCCAGCAGTGATAACTCCCAAGAGACCCAGTACTTC

v_call: TRBV5-5
clone_size: NA
d_call: TRBD1
j_call: TRBJ2-1
cdr3_aa: CASRLAGGAGNEQFF
cdr3_nt: TGTGCCAGCAGGTTAGCAGGGGGCGCAGGCAATGAGCAGTTCTTC

v_call: TRBV15
clone_size: NA
d_call: NA
j_call: TRBJ2-7
cdr3_aa: CATSRGSPTYEQYF
cdr3_nt: TGTGCCACCAGCAGAGGGTCGCCCACCTACGAGCAGTACTTC

v_call: TRBV5-1
clone_size: NA
d_call: TRBD2
j_call: TRBJ2-3
cdr3_aa: CASSTSGQDTQYF
cdr3_nt: TGCGCCAGCAGCACTAGCGGCCAGGATACGCAGTATTTT

v_call: TRBV4-3
clone_size: NA
d_call: NA
j_call: TRBJ1-2
cdr3_aa: CASSQEKQASYGYTF
cdr3_nt: TGCGCCAGCAGCCAAGAGAAACAGGCATCCTATGGCTACACCTTC

v_call: TRBV5-4
clone_size: NA
d_call: TRBD2
j_call: TRBJ2-7
cdr3_aa: CASSSAASGPYEQYF
cdr3_nt: TGTGCCAGCAGCTCGGCGGCTAGCGGACCCTACGAGCAGTACTTC

v_call: TRBV19
clone_size: NA
d_call: NA
j_call: TRBJ1-4
cdr3_aa: CASSGTGLQTEKLFF
cdr3_nt: TGTGCCAGTAGTGGAACAGGGCTGCAAACCGAAAAACTGTTTTTT

v_call: TRBV19
clone_size: NA
d_call: NA
j_call: TRBJ1-4
cdr3_aa: CASSIASGVNEKLFF
cdr3_nt: TGTGCCAGTAGTATAGCGTCGGGAGTTAATGAAAAACTGTTTTTT